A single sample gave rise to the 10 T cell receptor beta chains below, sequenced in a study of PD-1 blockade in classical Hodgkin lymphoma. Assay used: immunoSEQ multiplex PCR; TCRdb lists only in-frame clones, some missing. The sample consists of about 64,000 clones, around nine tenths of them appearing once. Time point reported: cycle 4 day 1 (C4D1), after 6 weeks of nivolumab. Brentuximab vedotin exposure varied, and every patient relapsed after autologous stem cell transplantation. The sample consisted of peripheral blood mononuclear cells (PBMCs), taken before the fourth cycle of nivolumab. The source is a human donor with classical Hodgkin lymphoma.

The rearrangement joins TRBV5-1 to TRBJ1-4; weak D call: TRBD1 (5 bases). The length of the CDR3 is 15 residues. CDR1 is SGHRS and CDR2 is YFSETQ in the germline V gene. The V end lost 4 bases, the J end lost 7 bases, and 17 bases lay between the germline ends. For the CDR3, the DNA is TGCGCCAGCAGCCCCGGGGGAACGCTAATTGAAAAACTGTTTTTT. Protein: CASSPGGTLIEKLFF.

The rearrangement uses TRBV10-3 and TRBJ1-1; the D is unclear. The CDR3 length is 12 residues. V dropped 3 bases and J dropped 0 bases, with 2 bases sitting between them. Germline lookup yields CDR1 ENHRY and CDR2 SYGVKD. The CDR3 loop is CAISDVNTEAFF. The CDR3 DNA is TGTGCCATCAGTGATGTGAACACTGAAGCTTTCTTT.

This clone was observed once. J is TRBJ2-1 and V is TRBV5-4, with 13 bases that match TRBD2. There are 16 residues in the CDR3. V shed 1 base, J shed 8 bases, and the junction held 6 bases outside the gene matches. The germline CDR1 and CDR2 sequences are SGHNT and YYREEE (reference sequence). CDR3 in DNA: TGTGCCAGCAGCTTGAAGGGACTAGCGGGAATCGATGAGCAGTTCTTC. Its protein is CASSLKGLAGIDEQFF.

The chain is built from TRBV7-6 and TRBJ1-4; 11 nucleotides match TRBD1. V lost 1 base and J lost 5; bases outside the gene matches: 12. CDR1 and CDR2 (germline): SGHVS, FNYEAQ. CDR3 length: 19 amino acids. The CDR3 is CASSLVWPGQGVSNEKLFF. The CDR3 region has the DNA TGTGCCAGCAGCTTAGTCTGGCCGGGACAGGGGGTTTCGAATGAAAAACTGTTTTTT.

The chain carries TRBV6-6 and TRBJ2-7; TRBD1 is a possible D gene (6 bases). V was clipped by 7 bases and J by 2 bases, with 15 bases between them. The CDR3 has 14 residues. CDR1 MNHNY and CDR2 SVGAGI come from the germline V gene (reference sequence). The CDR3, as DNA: TGTGCCAGCACCCCCGGGACACGCACCTACGAGCAGTACTTC. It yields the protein CASTPGTRTYEQYF.

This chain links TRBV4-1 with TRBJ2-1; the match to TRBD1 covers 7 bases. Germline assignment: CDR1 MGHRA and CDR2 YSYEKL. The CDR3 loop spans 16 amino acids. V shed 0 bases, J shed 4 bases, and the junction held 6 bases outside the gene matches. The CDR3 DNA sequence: TGCGCCAGCAGCCAAGATGGGGGACAGACATACAATGAGCAGTTCTTC. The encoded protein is CASSQDGGQTYNEQFF.

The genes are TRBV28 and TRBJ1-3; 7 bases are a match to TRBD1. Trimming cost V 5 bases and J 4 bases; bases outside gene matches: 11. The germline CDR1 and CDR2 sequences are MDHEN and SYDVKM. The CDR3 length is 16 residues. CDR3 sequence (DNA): TGTGCCAGCAGTATTCTGACAGGGATGGGAGGAAACACCATATATTTT. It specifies CASSILTGMGGNTIYF.

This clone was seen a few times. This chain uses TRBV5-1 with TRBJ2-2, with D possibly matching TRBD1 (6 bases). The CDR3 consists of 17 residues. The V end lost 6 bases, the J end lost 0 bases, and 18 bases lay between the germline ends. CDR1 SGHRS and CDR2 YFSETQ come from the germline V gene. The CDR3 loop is CASNGRETGANTGELFF. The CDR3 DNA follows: TGCGCCAGCAACGGCAGGGAGACAGGCGCGAACACCGGGGAGCTGTTTTTT.

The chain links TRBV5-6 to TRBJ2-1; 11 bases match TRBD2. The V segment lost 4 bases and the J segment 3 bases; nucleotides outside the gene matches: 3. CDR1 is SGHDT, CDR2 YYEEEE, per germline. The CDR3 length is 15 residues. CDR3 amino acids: CASSVTSGGYNEQFF. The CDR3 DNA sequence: TGTGCCAGCAGCGTAACTAGCGGGGGCTACAATGAGCAGTTCTTC. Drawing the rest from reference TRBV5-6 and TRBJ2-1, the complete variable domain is DAGVTQSPTHLIKTRGQQVTLRCSPKSGHDTVSWYQQALGQGPQFIFQYYEEEERQRGNFPDRFSGHQFPNYSSELNVNALLLGDSALYLCASSVTSGGYNEQFFGPGTRLTVL.

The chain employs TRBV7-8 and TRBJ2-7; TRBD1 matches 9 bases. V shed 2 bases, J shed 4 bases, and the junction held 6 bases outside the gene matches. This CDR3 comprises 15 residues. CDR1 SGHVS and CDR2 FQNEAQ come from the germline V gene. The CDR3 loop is CASSLSQGAQYEQYF. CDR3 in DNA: TGTGCCAGCAGCTTATCACAGGGGGCACAGTACGAGCAGTACTTC.